This T cell receptor (beta chain) was found in a study of T cell responses to AZD1222 COVID-19 vaccine. The J segment lost 2 bases and the V segment lost 2 bases, leaving 4 bases of the junction unmatched. Germline values: CDR1 SGHNT, CDR2 YYREEE (reference sequence). The CDR3 is made up of 16 amino acids. The method was immunoSEQ multiplex PCR; TCRdb's version includes in-frame clones alone and lacks a portion of them. The sample holds over 40,000 clones, roughly 80% seen once. This chain uses TRBV5-4 with TRBJ2-2; 9 bases match TRBD1. The TCR was taken from an adult in good health. This sample comprised peripheral blood, obtained on day 0 of AZD1222 vaccination. This chain's CDR3 is CASSFGQGINTGELFF. The CDR3 nucleotides are TGTGCCAGCAGCTTCGGACAGGGGATTAACACCGGGGAGCTGTTTTTT.